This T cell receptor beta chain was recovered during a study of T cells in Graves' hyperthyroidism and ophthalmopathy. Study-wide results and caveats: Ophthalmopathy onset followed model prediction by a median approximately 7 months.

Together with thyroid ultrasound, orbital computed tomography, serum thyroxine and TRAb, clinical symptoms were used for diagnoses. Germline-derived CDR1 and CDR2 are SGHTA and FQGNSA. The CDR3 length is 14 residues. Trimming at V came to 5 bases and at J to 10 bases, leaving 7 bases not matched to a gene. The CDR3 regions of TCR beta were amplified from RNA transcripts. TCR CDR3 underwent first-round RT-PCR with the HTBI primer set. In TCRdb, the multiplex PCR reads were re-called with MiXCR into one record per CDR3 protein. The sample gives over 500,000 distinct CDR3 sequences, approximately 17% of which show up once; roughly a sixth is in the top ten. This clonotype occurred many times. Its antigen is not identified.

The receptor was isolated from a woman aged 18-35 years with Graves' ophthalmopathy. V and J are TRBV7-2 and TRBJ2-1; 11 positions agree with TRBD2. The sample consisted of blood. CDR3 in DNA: TGTGCCAGCAGCCCCACTAGCGGGAGTGGGGAGCAGTTCTTC. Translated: CASSPTSGSGEQFF. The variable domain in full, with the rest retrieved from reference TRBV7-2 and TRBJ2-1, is GAGVSQSPSNKVTEKGKDVELRCDPISGHTALYWYRQSLGQGLEFLIYFQGNSAPDKSGLPSDRFSAERTGGSVSTLTIQRTQQEDSAVYLCASSPTSGSGEQFFGPGTRLTVL.